This T cell receptor beta chain was captured by sequencing in a study of T-cell memory formation after mild COVID-19. From 5'RACE with constant-segment primers came TCR alpha and TCR beta cDNA libraries that carried sample barcodes and UMIs. TCRdb fed the 5' RACE reads into MiXCR, producing one record per CDR3 protein. There are some 600,000 distinct CDR3 sequences in the sample; approximately 15% occur only once, and about 8.1% lies in the top ten. A remark on this clonotype: Its target is unknown.

Overall study results and limits: Clones that contracted from day 15 to 85 had balanced CD4/CD8; later expanders were CD4+ biased.

Sequenced sample: PBMCs or a T cell subset sorted from them (not recorded which). This receptor was identified in an adult woman who had mild COVID-19 (a few samples of this study predate the infection). Cell type and time point are not known.

The CDR3 nucleotides are TGTGCCAGCAGTTACTCGATCCAGGACCAAGAGACCCAGTACTTC. This encodes CASSYSIQDQETQYF. This chain uses TRBV6-6 with TRBJ2-5; D call uncertain. The CDR3 sequence is 15 residues long. From germline, CDR1 is MNHNY and CDR2 SVGAGI (reference sequence). The ends were cut back, 0 bases at V and 0 bases at J, with 8 bases in the middle.